A single sample gave rise to the 25 T cell receptor beta chains below, sequenced in a study of shared clonotypes between healthy human individuals. Only CD45RO-negative cells positively selected for CCR7 counted as naive CD8 cells, so terminally differentiated effector memory CD45RA+ cells were excluded. Only in-frame clones appear in the TCRdb table, and some are missing; sequencing was by immunoSEQ multiplex PCR. The sample lists more than 2 million clones; about 95% were seen once. What was sequenced was naive CD8+ T cells sorted from blood. The receptors derive from a man aged 18 to 30 in good health.

The rearrangement joins TRBV9 to TRBJ2-7, with D maybe TRBD1 (6 bases). Germline values: CDR1 SGDLS, CDR2 YYNGEE. This CDR3 is built from 15 residues. The V gene lost 2 bases and the J gene lost 1 base, with 13 bases spanning the gap. Here the CDR3 DNA reads TGTGCCAGCAGCGTGGGGGACACAGGTTCCTACGAGCAGTACTTC. This encodes CASSVGDTGSYEQYF.

The J gene is TRBJ2-2, the V gene TRBV7-9; 10 nucleotides agree with TRBD1. CDR1 SEHNR and CDR2 FQNEAQ come from the germline V gene (reference sequence). This CDR3 region has 17 residues. The trim removed 1 base at V and 0 bases at J, leaving 2 bases unmatched. CDR3 sequence reads: CASSLGDRGANTGELFF. In DNA, the CDR3 is TGTGCCAGCAGCTTAGGGGACAGGGGTGCGAACACCGGGGAGCTGTTTTTT. The full variable domain, rest sourced from reference TRBV7-9 and TRBJ2-2, is DTGVSQNPRHKITKRGQNVTFRCDPISEHNRLYWYRQTLGQGPEFLTYFQNEAQLEKSRLLSDRFSAERPKGSFSTLEIQRTEQGDSAMYLCASSLGDRGANTGELFFGEGSRLTVL.

The chain recombines TRBV5-6 with TRBJ2-5; 10 nucleotides align to TRBD2. Germline assignment: CDR1 SGHDT and CDR2 YYEEEE. The CDR3 is 16 amino acids. Trimming at V came to 0 bases and at J to 2 bases, leaving 4 bases not matched to a gene. The CDR3 spells CASSLELAGAQETQYF. Here the CDR3 DNA reads TGTGCCAGCAGCTTGGAGCTAGCGGGGGCTCAAGAGACCCAGTACTTC.

The CDR3 protein is CSVDSIGNQETQYF. The CDR3 region has the DNA TGCAGCGTAGACAGTATTGGGAACCAAGAGACCCAGTACTTC. The chain couples TRBV29-1 to TRBJ2-5; weak D call: TRBD1 (5 bases). This CDR3 comprises 14 residues. Per germline, CDR1 SQVTM and CDR2 ANQGSEA. The ends were cut back, 6 bases at V and 0 bases at J, with 14 bases in the middle. Full variable domain (rest looked up from reference TRBV29-1 and TRBJ2-5): SAVISQKPSRDICQRGTSLTIQCQVDSQVTMMFWYRQQPGQSLTLIATANQGSEATYESGFVIDKFPISRPNLTFSTLTVSNMSPEDSSIYLCSVDSIGNQETQYFGPGTRLLVL.

This clone has a handful of counts. V and J are TRBV10-2 and TRBJ1-2, with D perhaps TRBD1 (6 bases). V gave up 2 bases and J gave up 8 bases, with 18 bases separating them. Germline CDR1 and CDR2: WSHSY and SAAADI. This CDR3 has 15 residues. For the CDR3, the DNA is TGCGCCAGCAGTGAGCAGGGGCAGGGAAACGGAGGCTACACCTTC. As protein: CASSEQGQGNGGYTF.

Here the CDR3 reads CASSRPAQDGTQYF. CDR3 bases: TGTGCCAGCTCACGACCCGCACAGGACGGGACCCAGTACTTC. This sequence joins TRBV18 and TRBJ2-5, with D perhaps matching TRBD1 (5 bases). Germline assignment: CDR1 KGHSH and CDR2 LQKENI. This CDR3 contains 14 residues. Trimming stripped 4 bases from V and 7 bases from J, with 16 bases between.

This chain connects TRBV6-5 to TRBJ1-5; perhaps TRBD1 as D (6 bases). V was pared by 4 bases and J by 1 base, with 14 bases between. The CDR3 is 16 residues long. Germline V CDR1 and CDR2: MNHEY, SVGAGI. In DNA, the CDR3 is TGTGCCAGCAGTTTCCCGGGGGGGCTGAGCAATCAGCCCCAGCATTTT. It specifies CASSFPGGLSNQPQHF.

The DNA for the CDR3 is TGCAGTCTAAACTCCTACGAGCAGTACTTC. It translates to CSLNSYEQYF. The chain carries TRBV20-1 and TRBJ2-7; no reliable D call. In germline, CDR1 is DFQATT, CDR2 SNEGSKA (reference sequence). This CDR3 region has 10 residues. V lost 8 bases to trimming and J lost 0 bases, with 5 bases between them.

In this sample, this clone turned up a few times. The chain employs TRBV7-9 and TRBJ1-2, with 7 bases aligning to TRBD1. Trimming cost V 10 bases and J 6 bases; bases outside gene matches: 5. CDR3 length: 11 amino acids. Germline CDR1 reads SEHNR; CDR2 reads FQNEAQ (reference sequence). The DNA of the CDR3 is TGTGCCACTAAGACAGGGAATGGCTACACCTTC. It specifies CATKTGNGYTF.

This chain joins TRBV13 and TRBJ2-1; 10 bases fit TRBD1. V was clipped by 8 bases and J by 4 bases; unmatched bases: 5. The CDR3 sequence is 14 residues long. Germline V gene data show CDR1 as PRHDT and CDR2 as FYEKMQ (reference sequence). The CDR3 DNA sequence: TGTGCCAGCGGCGGGACAGGGGATTACAATGAGCAGTTCTTC. It specifies CASGGTGDYNEQFF.

This chain uses TRBV7-2 with TRBJ2-3; 9 bases line up with TRBD2. Germline-derived CDR1 and CDR2 are SGHTA and FQGNSA. The CDR3 contains 16 residues. The ends lost 2 bases at V and 4 bases at J; junction bases unmatched: 7. The CDR3 DNA reads as TGTGCCAGCAGCTTAATTGCGGGAGGGCGTCCAGATACGCAGTATTTT. Translated, it gives CASSLIAGGRPDTQYF. The variable domain in full, with the rest retrieved from reference TRBV7-2 and TRBJ2-3, is GAGVSQSPSNKVTEKGKDVELRCDPISGHTALYWYRQSLGQGLEFLIYFQGNSAPDKSGLPSDRFSAERTGGSVSTLTIQRTQQEDSAVYLCASSLIAGGRPDTQYFGPGTRLTVL.

This sequence joins TRBV4-1 and TRBJ2-7, with 8 bases identical to TRBD2. The CDR3 consists of 17 residues. V gave up 0 bases and J gave up 2 bases; unmatched junction bases: 9. In germline, CDR1 is MGHRA, CDR2 YSYEKL. This chain's CDR3 is CASSQDILAESTYEQYF. CDR3 nucleotide sequence: TGCGCCAGCAGCCAAGATATACTAGCGGAGAGTACCTACGAGCAGTACTTC.

The V call is TRBV4-2, the J call TRBJ1-2; the D gene is possibly TRBD1 (5 bases). Trimming stripped 4 bases from V and 8 bases from J, with 29 bases between. The CDR3 sequence is 18 residues long. Germline V gene lookup returns CDR1 LGHNA and CDR2 YNFKEQ. This CDR3 is CASSLESGQGPHYEGYTF. The DNA of the CDR3 is TGTGCCAGCAGCCTCGAATCCGGACAAGGGCCTCATTATGAGGGCTACACCTTC.

V gene TRBV27 combines with J gene TRBJ2-1; TRBD2 might be the D (6 bases). In germline, CDR1 is MNHEY, CDR2 SMNVEV (reference sequence). The CDR3 length is 12 residues. Trimming left V 7 bases short and J 4 bases short, with 8 bases between. CDR3 in amino acids: CASMRGYNEQFF. The DNA for the CDR3 is TGTGCCAGCATGCGGGGTTACAATGAGCAGTTCTTC.

The chain employs TRBV7-9 and TRBJ2-1; D gene ambiguous. V dropped 4 bases and J dropped 7 bases, with 11 bases sitting between them. This CDR3 contains 13 residues. The germline V gene encodes CDR1 SEHNR and CDR2 FQNEAQ (reference sequence). CDR3 sequence reads: CASSYRVANEQFF. Written as DNA, the CDR3 is TGTGCCAGCAGCTACCGGGTGGCAAATGAGCAGTTCTTC.

This clone was seen a single time. The same CDR3 is also encoded by other DNA sequences in this sample. The chain employs TRBV5-4 and TRBJ1-3; D ambiguous. V lost 1 base and J lost 0, with 5 bases in between. Germline CDR1 is SGHNT and CDR2 is YYREEE (reference sequence). This CDR3 has 14 amino acids. CDR3 in amino acids: CASSLWGSGNTIYF. CDR3 DNA: TGTGCCAGCAGCTTGTGGGGCTCTGGAAACACCATATATTTT.

This sequence joins TRBV5-6 and TRBJ2-3; D possibly corresponds to TRBD2 (6 bases). Germline CDR1 reads SGHDT; CDR2 reads YYEEEE. This CDR3 has 13 amino acids. V gave up 1 base and J gave up 6 bases, with 9 bases separating them. The CDR3 nucleotides are TGTGCCAGCAGCTTGCAGGGAGGTGATACGCAGTATTTT. As protein: CASSLQGGDTQYF.

This rearrangement joins TRBV10-2 to TRBJ2-1; D is unresolved. Germline CDR1 reads WSHSY; CDR2 reads SAAADI. The CDR3 has 11 amino acids. Trimming removed 0 bases from V and 12 bases from J, with 6 bases in between. The CDR3 loop reads CASSESVWQFF. CDR3 bases: TGCGCCAGCAGTGAGTCAGTGTGGCAGTTCTTC.

The chain links TRBV4-1 to TRBJ1-1; a weak D match, TRBD1 (5 bases). The V gene's germline CDR1 is MGHRA and CDR2 YSYEKL. The length of the CDR3 is 14 residues. V was trimmed by 1 base and J by 4 bases, leaving 10 bases between them. As DNA, the CDR3 is TGCGCCAGCAGCCAAGGGGACTCAGGCACTGAAGCTTTCTTT. It translates to CASSQGDSGTEAFF.

This sequence joins TRBV28 and TRBJ1-4; no clear D. V shed 5 bases and J shed 0 bases, with 7 bases lying between them. Germline V gene lookup returns CDR1 MDHEN and CDR2 SYDVKM. The CDR3 is made up of 14 amino acids. The CDR3 loop reads CASSTGPTNEKLFF. DNA of the CDR3: TGTGCCAGCAGTACGGGTCCAACTAATGAAAAACTGTTTTTT.

V usage is TRBV6-5 and J usage is TRBJ2-2; perhaps D is TRBD1 or TRBD2 (6 bases each). Per the germline V gene, CDR1 is MNHEY and CDR2 is SVGAGI. Trimming took 0 bases from V and 3 from J, leaving 11 bases between them. The CDR3 length is 16 residues. The chain's CDR3 is CASSYSKGGYTGELFF. The CDR3 bases are TGTGCCAGCAGTTACTCGAAGGGGGGTTACACCGGGGAGCTGTTTTTT.

The rearrangement uses TRBV5-1 and TRBJ1-2; 7 nucleotides line up with TRBD1. Germline values: CDR1 SGHRS, CDR2 YFSETQ. V lost 3 bases to trimming and J lost 6 bases; unmatched junction nucleotides: 8. The CDR3 totals 14 residues. CDR3 amino acids: CASSSAGTADGYTF. CDR3 in DNA: TGCGCCAGCAGCTCAGCCGGGACAGCGGATGGCTACACCTTC.

V is TRBV2 and J is TRBJ1-4; no firm D call. Germline values: CDR1 SNHLY, CDR2 FYNNEI. V lost 3 bases to trimming and J lost 0 bases, with 14 bases between them. This CDR3 comprises 17 residues. The CDR3 here is CASSDEQQRATNEKLFF. The CDR3 region has the DNA TGTGCCAGCAGTGATGAACAGCAAAGGGCAACTAATGAAAAACTGTTTTTT.

The chain employs TRBV5-1 and TRBJ2-5, with 9 bases aligning to TRBD1. The CDR3 sequence is 16 residues long. In germline, CDR1 is SGHRS, CDR2 YFSETQ. J was trimmed by 1 base and V by 0 bases; bases with no gene match: 4. The CDR3 spells CASSLGDRASQETQYF. CDR3 DNA sequence: TGCGCCAGCAGCTTGGGGGACAGGGCTAGCCAAGAGACCCAGTACTTC.

On this clone: Different DNA sequences within this sample yield the same CDR3. The rearrangement joins TRBV13 to TRBJ2-7, with unresolved D. Germline values: CDR1 PRHDT, CDR2 FYEKMQ (reference sequence). V was cut by 5 bases and J by 1 base, with 6 bases left in between. There are 12 residues in the CDR3. CDR3 sequence reads: CASSPGSYEQYF. In DNA form, the CDR3 reads TGTGCCAGCAGCCCAGGATCCTACGAGCAGTACTTC.